These T cell receptor beta chains were read from a single sample in a study of cytomegalovirus exposure and HLA in healthy donors. Data came from immunoSEQ multiplex PCR; TCRdb stores just in-frame clones and leaves some out. This sample yields 150,000 to 200,000 clones, of which 75% are seen a single time; 4.9% belongs to the top ten. Sequenced: PBMCs. These receptors were taken from a male donor in good health and CMV-seronegative. Each CDR3 is given with its conserved first and last residue. The D gene is left open where the match is weak. For some rows the clone size is stated as once, few or many, or as a class when expanded; others skip it.

v_call	j_call	clone_size	d_call	cdr3_nt	cdr3_aa
TRBV10-3	TRBJ2-3	.	.	TGTGCCATTTCTCCGGGACATAGCACAGATACGCAGTATTTT	CAISPGHSTDTQYF
TRBV5-1	TRBJ2-7	.	.	TGCGCCAGCAGCTTGGGAGGGTTATCCTACGAGCAGTACTTC	CASSLGGLSYEQYF
TRBV7-2	TRBJ1-1	.	.	TGTGCCAGCAGCCCGTGGGGAGGGGGTGAAGCTTTCTTT	CASSPWGGGEAFF
TRBV7-9	TRBJ1-4	.	TRBD1	TGTGCCAGCACCCGGACAGGGGGCCGATATGAAAAACTGTTTTTT	CASTRTGGRYEKLFF
TRBV29-1	TRBJ2-7	.	.	TGCAGCGGCACGGTCTCCTACGAGCAGTACTTC	CSGTVSYEQYF
TRBV5-1	TRBJ1-1	.	TRBD1	TGCGCCAGCAGCCCAGGGGGAGAAGCTTTCTTT	CASSPGGEAFF
TRBV14	TRBJ1-5	once	.	TGTGCCAGCAGCGCCATTACTACAGGTCTTAATCAGCCCCAGCATTTT	CASSAITTGLNQPQHF
TRBV7-6	TRBJ1-5	once	.	TGTGCCAGCAGCCCAGGCAGGGCTAGCAATCAGCCCCAGCATTTT	CASSPGRASNQPQHF
TRBV19	TRBJ1-5	.	.	TGTGCCAGTAGTATATTAGGGGGACGCCAGCCCCAGCATTTT	CASSILGGRQPQHF
TRBV2	TRBJ1-4	.	.	TGTGCCAGCGACCCGGGGGTAACTGAAAAACTGTTTTTT	CASDPGVTEKLFF
TRBV7-2	TRBJ2-7	.	.	TGTGCCAGCAGCCCCGGGGGGCCTACCTACGAGCAGTACTTC	CASSPGGPTYEQYF
TRBV7-9	TRBJ2-7	.	.	TGTGCCAGCAGCCCCCAGACTAGAGCTACTATCGAGCAGTACTTC	CASSPQTRATIEQYF
TRBV21-1	TRBJ1-1	few	.	TGTGCCAGCAGGCCAGGGGGCGAACCTCTCCCTTTCACTGAAGCTTTCTTT	CASRPGGEPLPFTEAFF
TRBV5-1	TRBJ2-1	.	TRBD2	TGCGCCAGCAGCAGTAGCGGGGGGGCCTACAATGAGCAGTTCTTC	CASSSSGGAYNEQFF
TRBV19	TRBJ1-4	.	.	TGTGCCAGTAGTCCCCCTGGGAGAGACGGTGAAAAACTGTTTTTT	CASSPPGRDGEKLFF
TRBV6-4	TRBJ1-2	.	.	TGTGCCAGCACCGGGGGCTATGGCTACACCTTC	CASTGGYGYTF
TRBV28	TRBJ2-3	.	.	TGTGCCAGCAGGGGGACATTAGGACCAGATACGCAGTATTTT	CASRGTLGPDTQYF
TRBV5-1	TRBJ2-3	.	.	TGCGCCAGCAGCTTGACCAGGTCAAACAGCGGAGATACGCAGTATTTT	CASSLTRSNSGDTQYF
TRBV5-7	TRBJ2-2	few	.	TGTGCCAGCAGCTTGCCCCCAGTTATGAACACCGGGGAGCTGTTTTTT	CASSLPPVMNTGELFF
TRBV11-2	TRBJ2-7	.	.	TGTGCCAGCAGCTTAGAGTACAGGGTTAATTCCTACGAGCAGTACTTC	CASSLEYRVNSYEQYF
TRBV19	TRBJ2-5	.	.	TGTGCCAGTAGTATACAGGAATTCGGCAGAGAGACCCAGTACTTC	CASSIQEFGRETQYF
TRBV6-5	TRBJ1-1	.	.	TGTGCCAGCAGACTAACGACAGACGGAACTGAAGCTTTCTTT	CASRLTTDGTEAFF
TRBV7-2	TRBJ1-1	.	.	TGTGCCAGCAGCTTATACTACACTGAAGCTTTCTTT	CASSLYYTEAFF
TRBV10-3	TRBJ2-7	.	.	TGTGCCATCAGAGGCAGCGGGTCCTCCTACGAGCAGTACTTC	CAIRGSGSSYEQYF
TRBV5-1	TRBJ2-3	.	.	TGCGCCAGCAGCTCCAGGGTCTTCGGCACAGATACGCAGTATTTT	CASSSRVFGTDTQYF
TRBV7-9	TRBJ2-1	.	TRBD2	TGTGCCAGCAGCAAATCTAGCGGGAGGGCCTACAATGAGCAGTTCTTC	CASSKSSGRAYNEQFF
TRBV19	TRBJ1-1	.	.	TGTGCCAGTAGTCCCGCGACGGAGATGAACACTGAAGCTTTCTTT	CASSPATEMNTEAFF
TRBV11-2	TRBJ2-3	.	.	TGTGCCAGCAGCTTAGGGCGGGCAGATACGCAGTATTTT	CASSLGRADTQYF
TRBV25-1	TRBJ2-2	once	.	TGTGCCAGCAGGCGGGACAGCGACACCGGGGAGCTGTTTTTT	CASRRDSDTGELFF